A selection of T cell receptor beta chains follows, all from one sample in a study of blood T cell repertoires in COVID-19. Using immunoSEQ multiplex PCR, the repertoire was profiled, and TCRdb retains in-frame clones only, with some absent. Here the sample spans 310,000 or so clones, approximately 83% being singletons. Source material: peripheral blood. Every receptor here comes from a woman aged 30 to 39 who had recovered from COVID-19. Both conserved end residues are part of each CDR3. Each record gives: D gene, clone size, V gene, J gene, CDR3 DNA, CDR3 protein. D genes are given only for firm matches. Size is stated for part of the rows, as once, few or many counts, or as a class when the clone is expanded.

.	few	TRBV10-3	TRBJ1-3	TGTGCCATCAGTGAGTCGACTCGAGGAAACACCATATATTTT	CAISESTRGNTIYF
TRBD1	.	TRBV4-1	TRBJ1-2	TGCGCCAGCAGCCAAGCCACAGGGGCCGGCTACACCTTC	CASSQATGAGYTF
TRBD2	.	TRBV16	TRBJ2-1	TGTGCCAGCAGCCAAAGAGGACTAGCGGGAAACAATGAGCAGTTCTTC	CASSQRGLAGNNEQFF
TRBD1	.	TRBV19	TRBJ2-4	TGTGCCAGTAGTATAGTTTCAGGGGGCGAAAACATTCAGTACTTC	CASSIVSGGENIQYF
.	.	TRBV9	TRBJ1-3	TGTGCCAGCAGCGCATCATCAGGGGCCGGAAACACCATATATTTT	CASSASSGAGNTIYF
TRBD2	once	TRBV19	TRBJ2-3	TGTGCCAGTAGTATCGGGGGGAGCTACATCCTTCACACAGATACGCAGTATTTT	CASSIGGSYILHTDTQYF
TRBD1	.	TRBV6-2/TRBV6-3	TRBJ1-2	TGTGCCAGCAGTTATAAGGGGGCTACGACTAACTATGGCTACACCTTC	CASSYKGATTNYGYTF
TRBD1	.	TRBV6-5	TRBJ1-2	TGTGCCAGCAGTTCCCGACAGGGGGGCTACACCTTC	CASSSRQGGYTF
TRBD1	.	TRBV2	TRBJ2-2	TGTGCCAGCAAAGACAGGGATGGGACCGGGGAGCTGTTTTTT	CASKDRDGTGELFF
.	.	TRBV5-1	TRBJ2-5	TGCGCCAGCAGCTTCGAACAGCAAGAGACCCAGTACTTC	CASSFEQQETQYF
TRBD2	.	TRBV29-1	TRBJ2-4	TGCAGCGTTGGATTTAGCGGGAGGAATGACATTCAGTACTTC	CSVGFSGRNDIQYF
.	.	TRBV7-2	TRBJ2-4	TGTGCCAGCAGCTTAGACAGCTTAGCCAAAAACATTCAGTACTTC	CASSLDSLAKNIQYF
TRBD1	.	TRBV28	TRBJ1-4	TGTGCCAGCAGTTTGACAGGGGGGGAAAAACTGTTTTTT	CASSLTGGEKLFF
.	.	TRBV14	TRBJ2-7	TGTGCCAGCAGTCCTTTGGGAGCAGTTGACGGCGGTTACGAGCAGTACTTC	CASSPLGAVDGGYEQYF
.	once	TRBV2	TRBJ2-1	TGTGCCAGCAGGTCTACAAGACTCTCCTACAATGAGCAGTTCTTC	CASRSTRLSYNEQFF
TRBD2	.	TRBV7-9	TRBJ2-3	TGTGCCAGCAGCTTAGGGGGACTGGCGGGAGTTAATACGCAGTATTTT	CASSLGGLAGVNTQYF
.	.	TRBV9	TRBJ2-6	TGTGCCAGCAGCGTAGGGACATCTGAAAAAGGGGCCAACGTCCTGACTTTC	CASSVGTSEKGANVLTF
TRBD2	.	TRBV27	TRBJ2-7	TGTGCCAGCAGTTTGCGGACTAGCGGGAGCAGCGCCTACGAGCAGTACTTC	CASSLRTSGSSAYEQYF
.	.	TRBV6-1	TRBJ2-7	TGTGCCAGCAGTGACGCAGGCTACGAGCAGTACTTC	CASSDAGYEQYF
.	.	TRBV21-1	TRBJ1-1	TGTGCCAGCAGCAAAGTCCCGGTGTGCGCTTTCTTT	CASSKVPVCAFF
.	.	TRBV19	TRBJ1-1	TGTGCCAGTAGTCCCGTGGGGAGTGGGACTGAAGCTTTCTTT	CASSPVGSGTEAFF
TRBD1	.	TRBV11-2	TRBJ1-1	TGTGCCAGCAGCATTCGGACAGGTCCGGTCACTGAAGCTTTCTTT	CASSIRTGPVTEAFF
TRBD2	.	TRBV11-2	TRBJ2-1	TGTGCCAGCAGGAGCTCGCAGGGAGGGATTGAGCAGTTCTTC	CASRSSQGGIEQFF
.	.	TRBV28	TRBJ1-1	TGTGCCAGCAGATCCGACAGTCGCAACACTGAAGCTTTCTTT	CASRSDSRNTEAFF
.	.	TRBV5-1	TRBJ2-2	TGCGCCAGCAGCCCGCCGACAGAATTGACAGTCGGGGAGCTGTTTTTT	CASSPPTELTVGELFF
TRBD1	.	TRBV28	TRBJ1-5	TGTGCCGCCAGAGGGGACAGGGCCCAGCCCCAGCATTTT	CAARGDRAQPQHF
.	.	TRBV11-2	TRBJ1-6	TGTGCCAGCAGCCCGATACAGGGCAGCCTCTATAATTCACCCCTCCACTTT	CASSPIQGSLYNSPLHF
TRBD1	.	TRBV2	TRBJ1-2	TGTGCCAGCAGTACACAGGGGACCTCCTATGGCTACACCTTC	CASSTQGTSYGYTF
TRBD1	.	TRBV5-6	TRBJ2-3	TGTGCCAGCAGCGCCGGGACAGGGGGCAGAGATACGCAGTATTTT	CASSAGTGGRDTQYF
.	once	TRBV19	TRBJ1-5	TGTGCCAGTTGGGGGGAATATAGCAATCAGCCCCAGCATTTT	CASWGEYSNQPQHF
.	.	TRBV12-3/TRBV12-4	TRBJ2-1	TGTGCCAGCAGTTATGAGGGTAATGAGCAGTTCTTC	CASSYEGNEQFF
TRBD1	.	TRBV7-2	TRBJ2-4	TGTGCCAGCAGCTTAACAGGGGACCAAGCCAAAAACATTCAGTACTTC	CASSLTGDQAKNIQYF